What follows describes a single T cell receptor beta chain. This clone was seen only a few times. Its antigen has not been determined. Base qualities are not at hand, and no much larger clone is one base apart. The data stem from a study of cytomegalovirus exposure and HLA in healthy donors (dated by TCRdb to about 2017). About the investigation overall: An earlier analysis of roughly 630 of the donors reported approximately 290 Gb of sequence data and roughly 100 million unique TCR beta sequences from 150 million to 200 million T cells. An early release covering 550 to 700 HLA-typed donors comprised about 300 gigabases of sequencing data and around 86 million unique TCR sequences. Among the approximately 400 genotyped donors, under 90% belonged to the genetic ancestry cluster associated with self-reported Caucasian donors. The study was designed to test whether signatures of past pathogen exposure could be identified by cataloging public T cell receptors. Using immunosequencing, the study profiled T cell repertoires from approximately 700 subjects and related those repertoires to cytomegalovirus serostatus. Besides the first cohort of around 700 subjects, a separate validation cohort made up of roughly 130 different subjects was used. To predict cytomegalovirus infection status, the study combined high-throughput TCR immunosequencing, statistical association of individual TCRs with disease status, and machine learning. In a later analysis, previously published TCR beta repertoires from roughly 710 donors were re-analyzed and high-resolution HLA genotyping was added so that TCR occurrence patterns could be studied. Rather than drawing on any new phenotypic data, the later analysis identified candidate immune exposures from TCR beta sequences and the way those sequences occurred across donors. To decide whether each TCR beta V gene segment behaved as functional or pseudogenic, an earlier analysis of fewer than 750 of the donors relied on high-throughput TCR beta sequencing. Alongside the repertoire data, information on donor age, sex, ethnicity and CMV serostatus was compiled. A later genetic analysis used genome-wide SNP genotypes for about 60% of the roughly 670 donors, treating that subset as a discovery cohort. Every repertoire in the discovery cohort had been generated on one and the same sequencing platform. Class I and class II HLA loci were covered by the typing at four-digit resolution. The number of typed donors differed by locus: 629-630 for A, B, C, DRB1 and DQB1; 500 to 550 for DQA1; around 580 for DPA1; and roughly 490 for DPB1. Four to six DR-DQ haplotypes were handled as single units for association and clustering, since linkage in the cohort was strong. On average, around 230,000 unique TCR beta nucleotide sequences were sequenced per donor among some 430 genotyped donors of the cohort, with roughly 20% of those sequences being non-productive. The paper's findings and limits, for the study overall: Seventeen rarely observed V segments, including chromosome 9 orphons, were excluded from the earlier analysis of approximately 500 of the donors because counts were too low. Presence/absence analyses assumed roughly uniform sequencing depth across donors, an assumption that may not hold. An association between a missense DCLRE1C variant and V-gene and J-gene trimming of TCR beta chains was found in a later genetic analysis and replicated in an independent cohort. The only immune exposure information available for the cohort was CMV serostatus. In a later genetic analysis, fewer N-insertions in productive TCRs were reported among donors in an Asian-associated ancestry cluster than the roughly 640-donor mean. Some IMGT-functional V segments, including TRBV6-2 and TRBV6-3, could not be distinguished by the 87-base-pair reads and were therefore excluded. In vitro tests confirmed that a few of the cytomegalovirus-associated TCR beta chains recognize cytomegalovirus antigens. A cluster of highly shared sequence variants was judged likely to be a technical artifact of the sequencing pipeline. Correlated functional status among segregating V segments might be attributable to linkage disequilibrium, but an unknown experimental factor could not be ruled out. In a later analysis, HLA-associated TCR beta chains were found to be more clonally expanded and to have lower generation probabilities than equally common non-associated chains. A later analysis associated 15,000 or so TCR beta sequences with specific HLA alleles at a false discovery rate of 0.05. While some public TCRs were present in many individuals, most TCR sequences turned up only very rarely across donors. Only TCR beta chains were sequenced in this cohort, and the absence of alpha or paired-chain data limited detectable features. In a later analysis, most CMV-associated TCR beta chains were found to appear HLA-restricted, with HLA associations seemingly driven largely by CMV exposure. A total of 164 TCR beta chains were listed by the study as associated with cytomegalovirus. Assigning TCR associations to individual alleles was difficult when HLA alleles, especially DR and DQ, strongly co-occurred. HLA typing was unavailable for some donors at each locus, so association tests used only the typed subset. In a later analysis, the rate of TCR association differed among HLA loci, with DRB1 alleles having the most associated TCRs and HLA-C alleles having the fewest. A further reported finding was that TCR beta sequences accurately predicted the HLA-A and HLA-B alleles for most subjects in the first cohort. Cytomegalovirus status was reported to be diagnosed by the classifier with high specificity and sensitivity in both the original and validation cohorts. In an earlier analysis of some 540 of the donors, most TCR beta V segments appeared in productive rearrangements about 87% or about 30% of the time, broadly matching IMGT annotations. According to a later analysis, parvovirus B19, influenza, CMV and Epstein-Barr virus appeared linked to several top co-occurrence clusters. It was suggested by the authors that the approach could potentially be generalized to other disease states and immunological phenotypes.

The method was the immunoSEQ multiplex PCR assay. For the multiplex PCR, a mixture combining 60 forward primers for TCR Vbeta segments and 13 reverse primers for TCR Jbeta segments was used. The CDR3 region of rearranged TCR beta genes was amplified from genomic DNA with a multiplex PCR assay. Amplified TCR beta libraries were sequenced as 87-base-pair reads on the Illumina HiSeq System. The authors' pipeline ran thus. Across the 670 or so repertoires, a later analysis counted about 81 million unique TCR beta chains, around 11 million of which were shared by at least two donors. Raw reads were error-corrected and collapsed into unique sequences by a nearest-neighbor algorithm in which closely related sequences were merged to remove PCR and sequencing errors. To assign V, D and J gene segments, CDR3 sequences were aligned to IMGT reference sequences. For a sequence to be retained, a match of at least six nucleotides was required to both a V gene segment and a J gene segment. A rearrangement was called productive if the CDR3 had no stop codons and remained in frame with V and J, and every other rearrangement was called non-productive. CDR3 was defined according to IMGT convention as the region running from the second conserved V-encoded cysteine to the conserved J-encoded phenylalanine. Sequences without an unambiguous match to a single V gene segment were excluded from the earlier analysis of a few hundred of the donors. An earlier analysis of a few hundred of the donors called V segments functional above 56.7% productive rearrangements and segregating when the between-donor standard deviation exceeded 5%. A statistical classification framework was built to diagnose cytomegalovirus status from the catalog of TCR beta chain sequences. In a later analysis, TCR nucleotide sequences were compared against IMGT/GENE-DB human TR gene sequences so that V and J genes could be assigned. In a later analysis, CDR3 sequences and most-parsimonious VDJ recombination scenarios were assigned using the TCRdist pipeline. In a later analysis, every TCR beta chain was defined by the combination of its CDR3 amino acid sequence and its V-gene family, and reads without a unique V-gene family were dropped. In a later analysis, approximately 590 highly shared, low-generation-probability nucleotide sequences were removed to address suspected cross-contamination and a sequencing artifact. In a later analysis, a clonal expansion index for each public chain was calculated from normalized within-repertoire ranks of inferred template counts. Generation probabilities in a later analysis came from a VDJ recombination model fitted to out-of-frame rearrangements, and those results were checked against IGoR. In a later analysis, hypergeometric tests were used to score TCR-TCR, TCR-HLA and TCR-CMV co-occurrence, with a repertoire-size bias correction applied to TCR pairs. To estimate false discovery rates, a later analysis permuted the HLA or CMV assignments 20 times. In a later analysis, co-occurring TCRs were grouped using DBSCAN, with TCRdist sequence similarity added in when clustering inside HLA-allele-positive subsets. Repertoires with fewer than 30,000 or more than 120,000 public chains were left out of co-occurrence clustering, as were several repertoires with anomalous nucleotide sharing. The clones in this table, taken by TCRdb from immuneACCESS, are in-frame only. Not every clone is retained; where verified, under half of the shortfall comes from an unresolved V gene, and the cause of the rest is unknown. Clone size and V and J calls were adopted from that table, with D and trimming inferred from the DNA. The sample table lists approximately 140,000 clones, around 80% of them with a count of one. The ten largest clones capture around 1.9% of the sample.

The cohort consisted of fewer than 700 healthy bone marrow donors. Cohort members were all nominally healthy when sampled, although unrecorded immune exposures were likely present. The donor was CMV seronegative and belonged to the group of 350 or so seronegative cohort members. Every donor gave a peripheral blood sample, and the peripheral blood mononuclear cells from that sample were used for TCR beta sequencing. The Qiagen DNeasy Blood Extraction Kit was used to extract genomic DNA from the blood cell samples. V is shortened by 2 bases, J by 3 bases, and the region joining them spans 8 bases. The CDR3 has 14 amino acids, counting the end cysteine and phenylalanine. Only the CDR3 part of the read is kept: 42 bases, read in frame from the first base. CDR1 and CDR2 are drawn from the germline V gene (reference sequence): GTSNPN, SVGIG.

This clonotype was sampled from a man aged 40-50 years in good health and CMV-seronegative. The chain employs TRBV30 and TRBJ1-6, with the D gene not confidently named. Source material: PBMCs. Here the CDR3 is given as CAWSSELYNSPLHF. The base sequence is TGTGCCTGGAGTAGCGAACTCTATAATTCACCCCTCCACTTT.